This T cell receptor (beta chain) was identified during a study of Ad26.COV2.S vaccination and SARS-CoV-2 variants. As for the study in general: In the COV1001 trial, the donor was in the Ad26.COV2.S arm.

Treatment described: 19 received Ad26.COV2.S at low or high dose, single or two shots; several received placebo; per-sample allocation not given. Specimens were obtained on day 63 following the first vaccine or placebo injection. Some clones are missing from TCRdb's copy, which holds only in-frame ones; the method was immunoSEQ multiplex PCR. The table lists a few hundred thousand clones, over 75% of them singletons. The CDR3 is 16 amino acids. From germline, CDR1 is SGHNT and CDR2 YYREEE (reference sequence). The J segment lost 3 bases and the V segment lost 5 bases, leaving 8 bases of the junction unmatched.

The gene calls are TRBV5-4 and TRBJ1-6; TRBD1 matches at 7 bases. The clonotype comes from a person between 18 and 65 years old who received the Ad26.COV2.S COVID-19 vaccine or a placebo. Sample: peripheral blood, taken in a trial of Ad26.COV2.S vaccine versus placebo. The CDR3 loop reads CASSYRTGFYNSPLHF. CDR3 nucleotides: TGTGCCAGCAGTTACCGGACAGGATTCTATAATTCACCCCTCCACTTT. The whole variable domain, filled in from reference TRBV5-4 and TRBJ1-6, reads ETGVTQSPTHLIKTRGQQVTLRCSSQSGHNTVSWYQQALGQGPQFIFQYYREEENGRGNFPPRFSGLQFPNYSSELNVNALELDDSALYLCASSYRTGFYNSPLHFGNGTRLTVT.